This TCR beta chain was sequenced in a study of T cell responses to AZD1222 COVID-19 vaccine. Study results and limitations: Repertoires were collected only later (after the peak T cell response had occurred). In a largely white British group with more females than males, clonal diversity was possibly underestimated.

The CDR3 extends over 14 amino acids. Germline assignment: CDR1 SGHNT and CDR2 YYREEE (reference sequence). Trimming removed 3 bases at V and 4 bases at J, with 13 bases between. For this clone: Its antigen is currently unknown.

Libraries were prepared by immunoSEQ multiplex PCR; TCRdb keeps only in-frame clonotypes and omits some of them. The top ten clones hold under 25% of a sample with more than 85,000 clones, approximately 82% of them seen once. The chain combines TRBV5-4 with TRBJ2-5; D not certain. The sequencing used peripheral blood, collected on day 0 of AZD1222 vaccination. The sequence came from an adult in good health. The CDR3 sequence is CASSWRESSETQYF. Here the CDR3 DNA reads TGTGCCAGCAGCTGGCGAGAAAGTTCAGAGACCCAGTACTTC.